This TCR beta chain was recovered during a study of shared T cell receptors in the human thymus. Data came from immunoSEQ multiplex PCR; TCRdb stores just in-frame clones and leaves some out. The profile shows just under 550,000 clones, 70% to 80% of them singletons. The CDR3 is made up of 17 amino acids. Trimming stripped 1 base from V and 3 bases from J, with 18 bases between. Germline CDR1 SGDLS, CDR2 YYNGEE. These data were also reused for a study on human thymus T cells. From that study: Resected material from corrective heart surgery provided the thymus tissue analysed. V and J genes seemed to be used with bias in thymic and blood repertoires. Related research described thymic repertoires that were highly overlapping among unrelated individuals.

The chain employs TRBV9 and TRBJ2-3; maybe TRBD1 (5 bases). The specimen was thymocytes. The clonotype originates from a boy less than two years old with a congenital heart defect. The DNA for the CDR3 is TGTGCCAGCAGCGTAAGATCTCGGCAGGGCGAAACAGATACGCAGTATTTT. This encodes CASSVRSRQGETDTQYF.